This T cell receptor (beta chain) was identified during a study of cytomegalovirus exposure and HLA in healthy donors. Study overall: Tens of millions of unique TCRs from HLA-typed donors made up an early data release. Broader study findings: DRB1 had the most TCR associations and HLA-C the fewest, a later analysis found, with rates varying by HLA locus. Relative to equally common others, HLA-associated TCR beta chains showed greater clonal expansion in a later analysis. Near-uniform donor sequencing depth was presumed by presence/absence analyses.

About this clone itself: What it binds is not known.

13 Jbeta primers and 60 Vbeta primers were used for the PCR. Some clones are missing from TCRdb's copy, which holds only in-frame ones; the method was immunoSEQ multiplex PCR. The repertoire holds 150,000 to 200,000 clones, with 75% to 85% as singletons. With 5 bases removed from V and 2 bases from J, the gap between germline ends came to 10 bases. CDR3 length: 15 amino acids. Germline CDR1 and CDR2: MGHDK and SYGVNS. This receptor was identified in a man aged 25-40 years in good health and CMV-seropositive. This chain links TRBV25-1 with TRBJ2-6; the D is unclear. The sample was PBMCs. The CDR3 region is CASSSRRTGANVLTF. As DNA, the CDR3 is TGTGCCAGCAGTTCCCGGCGGACTGGGGCCAACGTCCTGACTTTC. Full variable domain (rest looked up from reference TRBV25-1 and TRBJ2-6): EADIYQTPRYLVIGTGKKITLECSQTMGHDKMYWYQQDPGMELHLIHYSYGVNSTEKGDLSSESTVSRIRTEHFPLTLESARPSHTSQYLCASSSRRTGANVLTFGAGSRLTVL.